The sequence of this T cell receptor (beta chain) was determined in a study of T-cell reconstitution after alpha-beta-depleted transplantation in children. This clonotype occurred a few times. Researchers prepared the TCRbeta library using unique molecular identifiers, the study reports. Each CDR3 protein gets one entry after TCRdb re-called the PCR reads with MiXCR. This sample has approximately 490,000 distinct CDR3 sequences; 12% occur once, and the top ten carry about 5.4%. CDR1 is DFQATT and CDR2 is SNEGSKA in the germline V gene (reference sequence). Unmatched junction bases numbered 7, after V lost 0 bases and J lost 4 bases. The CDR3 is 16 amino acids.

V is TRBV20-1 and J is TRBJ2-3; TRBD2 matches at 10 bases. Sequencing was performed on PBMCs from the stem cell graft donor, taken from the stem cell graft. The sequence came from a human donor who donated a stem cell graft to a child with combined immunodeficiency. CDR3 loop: CSARDATSGNSDTQYF. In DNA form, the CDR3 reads TGCAGTGCTAGAGATGCAACTAGCGGGAACTCAGATACGCAGTATTTT.